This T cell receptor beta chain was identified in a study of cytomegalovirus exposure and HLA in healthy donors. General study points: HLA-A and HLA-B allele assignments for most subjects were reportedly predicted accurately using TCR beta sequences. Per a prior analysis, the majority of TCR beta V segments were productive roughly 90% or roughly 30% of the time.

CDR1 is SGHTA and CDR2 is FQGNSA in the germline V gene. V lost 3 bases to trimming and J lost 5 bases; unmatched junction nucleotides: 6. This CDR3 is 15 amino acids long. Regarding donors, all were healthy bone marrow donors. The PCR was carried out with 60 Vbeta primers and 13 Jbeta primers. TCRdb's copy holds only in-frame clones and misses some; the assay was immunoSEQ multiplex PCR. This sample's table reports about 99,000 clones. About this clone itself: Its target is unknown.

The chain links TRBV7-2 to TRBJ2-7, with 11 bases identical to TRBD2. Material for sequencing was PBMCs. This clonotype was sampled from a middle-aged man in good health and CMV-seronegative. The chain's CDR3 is CASSLVIAGGDEQYF. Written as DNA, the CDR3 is TGTGCCAGCAGCTTGGTTATAGCGGGGGGGGACGAGCAGTACTTC.